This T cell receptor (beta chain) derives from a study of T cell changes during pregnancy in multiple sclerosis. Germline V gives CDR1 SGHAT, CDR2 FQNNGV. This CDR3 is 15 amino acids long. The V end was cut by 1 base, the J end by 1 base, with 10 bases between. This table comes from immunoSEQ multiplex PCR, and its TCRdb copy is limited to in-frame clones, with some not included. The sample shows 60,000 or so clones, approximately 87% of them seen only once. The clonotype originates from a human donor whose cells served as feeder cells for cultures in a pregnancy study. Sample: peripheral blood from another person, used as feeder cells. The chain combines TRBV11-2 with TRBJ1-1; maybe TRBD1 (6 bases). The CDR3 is CASSLVTGTNTEAFF. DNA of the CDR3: TGTGCCAGCAGCTTAGTAACAGGGACGAACACTGAAGCTTTCTTT.